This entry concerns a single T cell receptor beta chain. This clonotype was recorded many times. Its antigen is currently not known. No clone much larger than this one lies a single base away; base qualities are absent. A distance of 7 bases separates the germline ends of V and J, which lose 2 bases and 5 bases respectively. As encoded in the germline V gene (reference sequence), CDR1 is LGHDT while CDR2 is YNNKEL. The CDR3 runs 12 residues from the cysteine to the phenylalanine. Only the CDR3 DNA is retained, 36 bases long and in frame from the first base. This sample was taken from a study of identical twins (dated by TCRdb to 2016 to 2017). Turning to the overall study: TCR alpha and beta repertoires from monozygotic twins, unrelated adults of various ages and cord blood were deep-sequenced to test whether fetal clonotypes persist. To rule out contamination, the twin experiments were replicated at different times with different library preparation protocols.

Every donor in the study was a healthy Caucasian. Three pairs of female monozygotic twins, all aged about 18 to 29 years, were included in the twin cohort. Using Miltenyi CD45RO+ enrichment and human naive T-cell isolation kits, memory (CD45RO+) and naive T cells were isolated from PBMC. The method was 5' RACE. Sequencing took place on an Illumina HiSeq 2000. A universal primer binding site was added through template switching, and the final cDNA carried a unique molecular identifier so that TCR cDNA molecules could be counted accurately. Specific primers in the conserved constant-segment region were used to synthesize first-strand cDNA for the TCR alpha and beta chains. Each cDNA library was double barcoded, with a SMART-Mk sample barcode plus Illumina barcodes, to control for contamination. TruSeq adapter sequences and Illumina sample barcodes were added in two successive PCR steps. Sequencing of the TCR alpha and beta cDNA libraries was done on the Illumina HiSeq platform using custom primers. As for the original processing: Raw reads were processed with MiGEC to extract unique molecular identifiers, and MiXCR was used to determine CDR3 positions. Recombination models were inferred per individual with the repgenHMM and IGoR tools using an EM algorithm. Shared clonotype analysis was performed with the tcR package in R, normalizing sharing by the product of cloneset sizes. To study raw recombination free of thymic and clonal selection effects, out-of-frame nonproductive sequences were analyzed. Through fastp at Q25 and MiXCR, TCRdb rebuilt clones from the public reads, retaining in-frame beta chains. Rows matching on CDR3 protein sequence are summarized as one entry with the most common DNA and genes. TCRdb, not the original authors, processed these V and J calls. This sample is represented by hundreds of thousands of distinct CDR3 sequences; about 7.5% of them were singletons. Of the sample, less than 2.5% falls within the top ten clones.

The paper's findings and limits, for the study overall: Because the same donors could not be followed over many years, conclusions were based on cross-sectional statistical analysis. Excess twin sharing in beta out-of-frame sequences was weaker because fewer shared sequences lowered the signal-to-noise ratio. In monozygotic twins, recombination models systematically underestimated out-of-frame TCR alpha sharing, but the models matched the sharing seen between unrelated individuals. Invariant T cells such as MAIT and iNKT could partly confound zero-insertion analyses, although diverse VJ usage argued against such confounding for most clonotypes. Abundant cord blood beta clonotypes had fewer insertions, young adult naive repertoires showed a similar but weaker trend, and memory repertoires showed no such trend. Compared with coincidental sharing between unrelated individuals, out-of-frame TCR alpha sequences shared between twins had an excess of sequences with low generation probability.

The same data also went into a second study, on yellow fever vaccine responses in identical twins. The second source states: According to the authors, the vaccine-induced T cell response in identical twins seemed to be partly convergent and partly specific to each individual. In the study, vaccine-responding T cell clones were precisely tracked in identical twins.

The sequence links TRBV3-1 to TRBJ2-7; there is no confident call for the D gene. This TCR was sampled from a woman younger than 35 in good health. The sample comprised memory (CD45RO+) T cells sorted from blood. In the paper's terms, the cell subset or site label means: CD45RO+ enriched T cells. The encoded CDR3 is CASSQFEHEQYF. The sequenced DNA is TGTGCCAGCAGCCAATTCGAACACGAGCAGTACTTC.